This TCR beta chain was profiled in a study of CXCR3-negative and CXCR3-positive naive CD8 T cells. Notes on this clonotype: The target antigen is unknown.

General observations from the study: Surface CD5 looked about the same in the naive subsets, so the authors worked out TCR strength from TRB CDR3 properties. Whereas memory cells differed, naive CXCR3-negative and CXCR3-positive cells shared similar TRBV-TRBJ usage. More hydrophobic TRB CDR3s occurred in CXCR3-positive than in CXCR3-negative naive cells.

The CDR3 has 17 amino acids. Per germline, CDR1 LGHNA and CDR2 YNFKEQ. UMI-labeled TRB cDNA libraries were prepared by 5' RACE. TCRdb reprocessed the 5' RACE reads; each CDR3 protein has one entry and no DNA is given. Its clone listing holds 50,000 to 70,000 distinct CDR3 sequences. This chain joins TRBV4-2 and TRBJ2-2; TCRdb's D call, TRBD2, is unchecked because there is no DNA. The material sequenced was naive CXCR3+ CD8+ T cells from blood. The sample's subset: CD45RO-CCR7+CD27+CD95- naive CD8+ T cells expressing CXCR3 (TNR3+). The TCR sequence derives from a human donor in good health. Some clones in this sample may be carry-over from other donors' samples. CDR3: CASSQDWPRKNTGELFF.